This TCR beta chain was recorded in a study of T-cell memory formation after mild COVID-19. Worth noting for this clonotype: Its target is not known.

Whole-study findings and limits: Contracting clones, day 15 to 85, had balanced CD4/CD8, and later expanders favored CD4+.

CDR3 length: 15 amino acids. Per the germline V gene, CDR1 is LNHDA and CDR2 is SQIVND (reference sequence). V trimming: 2 bases; J trimming: 5 bases; junction bases outside the gene matches: 7. TCRdb re-analysed the 5' RACE reads in MiXCR, keeping a single row per CDR3 protein. The sample includes hundreds of thousands of distinct CDR3 sequences, roughly 17% of them seen just once. The chain links TRBV19 to TRBJ1-1; 8 bases match TRBD1. The sequenced sample consisted of PBMCs or a T cell subset sorted from them (not recorded which). This sequence was found in an adult woman who had mild COVID-19 (a few samples of this study predate the infection). Cell type and time point are not known. In DNA form, the CDR3 reads TGTGCCAGTAGTATACGACAGGGGACGGAAACTGAAGCTTTCTTT. Translating it yields CASSIRQGTETEAFF.